The 2 T cell receptor beta chains presented below share a single source sample, sequenced in a study of technical replicates of blood from four donors. Clones were read by immunoSEQ multiplex PCR, and TCRdb kept only the in-frame ones, dropping some. The table has about 62,000 clones, 85% to 90% seen once. Material: PBMCs. These receptors came from a human donor in good health. Some clones in this sample may be carry-over from other donors' samples.

This clone has just one count. This chain uses TRBV6-6 with TRBJ2-7; D is unresolved. Trimming left V 2 bases short and J 0 bases short, with 5 bases between. Per germline, CDR1 MNHNY and CDR2 SVGAGI (reference sequence). This CDR3 has 13 residues. This CDR3 reads CASSYEDSYEQYF. The CDR3 nucleotides are TGTGCCAGCAGTTACGAGGACTCCTACGAGCAGTACTTC.

The chain employs TRBV4-1 and TRBJ2-7, with TRBD2 identical over 7 bases. The germline V gene encodes CDR1 MGHRA and CDR2 YSYEKL. V trimming: 4 bases; J trimming: 3 bases; junction bases outside the gene matches: 9. There are 15 residues in the CDR3. CDR3 sequence reads: CASSPWGGDHYEQYF. In DNA, the CDR3 is TGCGCCAGCAGCCCCTGGGGGGGAGACCACTACGAGCAGTACTTC.